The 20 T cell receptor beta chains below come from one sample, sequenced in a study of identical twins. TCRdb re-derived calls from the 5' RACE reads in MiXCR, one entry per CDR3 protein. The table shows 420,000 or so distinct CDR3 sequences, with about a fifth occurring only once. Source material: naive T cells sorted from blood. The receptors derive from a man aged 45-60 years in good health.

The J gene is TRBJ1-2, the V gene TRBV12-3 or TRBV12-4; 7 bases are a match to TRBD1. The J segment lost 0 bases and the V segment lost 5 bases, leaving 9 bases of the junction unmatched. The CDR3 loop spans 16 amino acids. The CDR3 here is CASSLTTGNTNYGYTF. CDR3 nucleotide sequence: TGTGCCAGCAGTCTCACGACAGGGAACACTAACTATGGCTACACCTTC.

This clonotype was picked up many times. The CDR3 region is CASSWSSGGGSGELFF. The DNA for the CDR3 is TGTGCCAGCAGCTGGTCTAGCGGGGGAGGTTCCGGGGAGCTGTTTTTT. V is TRBV7-8 and J is TRBJ2-2, with 10 positions matching TRBD2. Per the germline V gene, CDR1 is SGHVS and CDR2 is FQNEAQ. There are 16 residues in the CDR3. V lost 4 bases, J lost 6 bases, and 8 bases stayed unmatched. The full variable domain, completed using reference TRBV7-8 and TRBJ2-2, is GAGVSQSPRYKVAKRGQDVALRCDPISGHVSLFWYQQALGQGPEFLTYFQNEAQLDKSGLPSDRFFAERPEGSVSTLKIQRTQQEDSAVYLCASSWSSGGGSGELFFGEGSRLTVL.

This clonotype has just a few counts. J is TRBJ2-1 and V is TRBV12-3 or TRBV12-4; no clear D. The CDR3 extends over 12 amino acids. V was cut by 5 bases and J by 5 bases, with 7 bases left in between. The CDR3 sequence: CASSTPDNEQFF. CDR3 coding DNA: TGTGCCAGCAGTACCCCAGACAATGAGCAGTTCTTC.

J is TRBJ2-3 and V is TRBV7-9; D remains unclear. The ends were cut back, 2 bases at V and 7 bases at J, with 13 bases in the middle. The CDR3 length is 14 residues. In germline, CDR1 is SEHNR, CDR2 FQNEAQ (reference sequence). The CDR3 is CASSLSLSSNTQYF. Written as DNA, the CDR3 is TGTGCCAGCAGCTTATCCCTGTCCTCAAATACGCAGTATTTT.

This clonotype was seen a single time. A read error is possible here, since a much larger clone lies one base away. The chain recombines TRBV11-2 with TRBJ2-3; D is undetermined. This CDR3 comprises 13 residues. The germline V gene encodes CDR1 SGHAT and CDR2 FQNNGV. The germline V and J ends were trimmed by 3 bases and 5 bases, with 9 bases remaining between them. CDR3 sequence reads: CASSFVRRDTQYF. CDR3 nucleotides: TGTGCCAGCAGCTTTGTGAGGAGAGATACGCAGTATTTT. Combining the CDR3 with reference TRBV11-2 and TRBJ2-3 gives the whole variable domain EAGVAQSPRYKIIEKRQSVAFWCNPISGHATLYWYQQILGQGPKLLIQFQNNGVVDDSQLPKDRFSAERLKGVDSTLKIQPAKLEDSAVYLCASSFVRRDTQYFGPGTRLTVL.

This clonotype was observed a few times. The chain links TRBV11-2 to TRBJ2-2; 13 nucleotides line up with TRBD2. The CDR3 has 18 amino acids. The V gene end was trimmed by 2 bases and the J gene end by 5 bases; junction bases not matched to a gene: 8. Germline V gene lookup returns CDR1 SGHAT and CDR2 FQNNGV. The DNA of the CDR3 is TGTGCCAGCAGCTTAAAACGGACTAGCGGGAGAGGTACCGGGGAGCTGTTTTTT. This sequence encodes CASSLKRTSGRGTGELFF.

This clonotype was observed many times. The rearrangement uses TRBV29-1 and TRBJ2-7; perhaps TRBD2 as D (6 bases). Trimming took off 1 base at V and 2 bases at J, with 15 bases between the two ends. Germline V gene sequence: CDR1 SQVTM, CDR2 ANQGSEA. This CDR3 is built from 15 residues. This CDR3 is CSVEGRAGTTYEQYF. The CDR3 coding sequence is TGCAGCGTTGAAGGGCGCGCGGGGACGACCTACGAGCAGTACTTC.

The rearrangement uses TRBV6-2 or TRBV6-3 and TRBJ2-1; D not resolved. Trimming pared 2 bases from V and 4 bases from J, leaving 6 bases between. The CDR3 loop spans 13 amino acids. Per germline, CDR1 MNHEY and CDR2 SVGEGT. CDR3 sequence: CASSYLRYNEQFF. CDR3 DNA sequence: TGTGCCAGCAGTTACCTACGGTACAATGAGCAGTTCTTC.

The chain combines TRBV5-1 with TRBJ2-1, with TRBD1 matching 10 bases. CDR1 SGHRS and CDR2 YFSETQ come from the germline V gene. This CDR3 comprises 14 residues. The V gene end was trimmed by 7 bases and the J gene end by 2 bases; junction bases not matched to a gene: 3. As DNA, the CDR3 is TGCGCCAGCGGGGACAGGGGAGCCTACAATGAGCAGTTCTTC. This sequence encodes CASGDRGAYNEQFF.

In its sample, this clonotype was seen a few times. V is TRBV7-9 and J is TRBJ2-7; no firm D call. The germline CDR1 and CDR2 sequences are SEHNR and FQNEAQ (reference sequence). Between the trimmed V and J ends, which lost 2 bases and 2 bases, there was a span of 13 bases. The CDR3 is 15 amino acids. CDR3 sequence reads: CASSLTKGGAYEQYF. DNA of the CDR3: TGTGCCAGCAGCTTAACTAAAGGCGGAGCCTACGAGCAGTACTTC.

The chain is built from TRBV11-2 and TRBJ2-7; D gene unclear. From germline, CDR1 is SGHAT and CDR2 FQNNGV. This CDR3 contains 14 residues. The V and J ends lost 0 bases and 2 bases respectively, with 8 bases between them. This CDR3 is CASSLERLTYEQYF. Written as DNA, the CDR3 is TGTGCCAGCAGCTTAGAACGGTTGACCTACGAGCAGTACTTC. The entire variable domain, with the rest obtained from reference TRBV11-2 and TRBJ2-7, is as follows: EAGVAQSPRYKIIEKRQSVAFWCNPISGHATLYWYQQILGQGPKLLIQFQNNGVVDDSQLPKDRFSAERLKGVDSTLKIQPAKLEDSAVYLCASSLERLTYEQYFGPGTRLTVT.

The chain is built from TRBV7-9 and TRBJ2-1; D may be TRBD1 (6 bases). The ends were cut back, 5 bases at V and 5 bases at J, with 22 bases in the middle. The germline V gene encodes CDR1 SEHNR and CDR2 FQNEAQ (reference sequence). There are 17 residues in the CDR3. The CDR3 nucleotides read TGTGCCAGCAGCCCTAGCCGTGGACAGTCATATAACAATGAGCAGTTCTTC. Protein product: CASSPSRGQSYNNEQFF.

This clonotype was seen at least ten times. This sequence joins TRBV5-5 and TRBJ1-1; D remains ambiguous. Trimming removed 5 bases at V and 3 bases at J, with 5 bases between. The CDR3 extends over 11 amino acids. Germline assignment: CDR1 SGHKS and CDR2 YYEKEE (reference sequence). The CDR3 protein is CASRGYTEAFF. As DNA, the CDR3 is TGTGCCAGCAGAGGATACACTGAAGCTTTCTTT.

This CDR3 reads CSAKTLAGFSEQYF. The CDR3 DNA sequence: TGCAGTGCTAAGACACTAGCGGGATTTAGCGAGCAGTACTTC. The rearrangement uses TRBV20-1 and TRBJ2-7; TRBD2 agrees at 10 bases. This CDR3 has 14 amino acids. Germline V gene sequence: CDR1 DFQATT, CDR2 SNEGSKA (reference sequence). V was pared by 4 bases and J by 6 bases, with 9 bases of the junction left unmatched.

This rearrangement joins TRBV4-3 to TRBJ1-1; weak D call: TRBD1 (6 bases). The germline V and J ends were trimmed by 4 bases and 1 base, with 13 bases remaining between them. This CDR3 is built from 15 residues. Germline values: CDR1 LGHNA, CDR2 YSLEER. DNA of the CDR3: TGCGCCAGCAGCCGATTACCGGGACAGAACACTGAAGCTTTCTTT. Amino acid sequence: CASSRLPGQNTEAFF.

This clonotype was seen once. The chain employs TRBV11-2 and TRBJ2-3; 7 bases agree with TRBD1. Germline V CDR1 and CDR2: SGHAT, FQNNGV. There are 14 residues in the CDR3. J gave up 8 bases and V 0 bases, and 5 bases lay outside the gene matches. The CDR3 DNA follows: TGTGCCAGCAGCTTAGATTGGGACAGAGGTACGCAGTATTTT. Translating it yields CASSLDWDRGTQYF.

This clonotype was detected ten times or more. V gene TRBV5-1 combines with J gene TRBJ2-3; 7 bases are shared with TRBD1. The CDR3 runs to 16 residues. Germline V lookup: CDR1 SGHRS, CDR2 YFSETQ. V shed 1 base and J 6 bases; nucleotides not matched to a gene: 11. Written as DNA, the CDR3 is TGCGCCAGCAGCTTGAGGGCAGGGGGTCGTTCGGATACGCAGTATTTT. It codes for CASSLRAGGRSDTQYF.

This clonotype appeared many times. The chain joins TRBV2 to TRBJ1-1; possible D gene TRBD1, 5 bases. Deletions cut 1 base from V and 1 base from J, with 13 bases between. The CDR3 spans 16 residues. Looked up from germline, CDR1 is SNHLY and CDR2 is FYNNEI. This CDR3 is CASSEGQGWGNTEAFF. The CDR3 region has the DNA TGTGCCAGCAGTGAAGGGCAGGGATGGGGGAACACTGAAGCTTTCTTT.

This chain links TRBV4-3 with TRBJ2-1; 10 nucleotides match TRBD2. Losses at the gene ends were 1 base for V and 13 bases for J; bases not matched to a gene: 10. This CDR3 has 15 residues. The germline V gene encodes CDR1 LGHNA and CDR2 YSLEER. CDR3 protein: CASSQGLAGDPLQFF. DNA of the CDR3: TGCGCCAGCAGCCAAGGGCTAGCGGGAGACCCGTTACAGTTCTTC.

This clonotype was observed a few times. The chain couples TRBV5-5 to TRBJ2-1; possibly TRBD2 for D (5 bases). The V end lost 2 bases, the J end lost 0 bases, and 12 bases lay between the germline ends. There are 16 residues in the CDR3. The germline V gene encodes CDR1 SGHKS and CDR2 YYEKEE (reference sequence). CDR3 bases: TGTGCCAGCAGCTTTGATGCGGGCGTCTCCTACAATGAGCAGTTCTTC. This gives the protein CASSFDAGVSYNEQFF. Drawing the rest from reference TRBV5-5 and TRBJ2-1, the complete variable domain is DAGVTQSPTHLIKTRGQQVTLRCSPISGHKSVSWYQQVLGQGPQFIFQYYEKEERGRGNFPDRFSARQFPNYSSELNVNALLLGDSALYLCASSFDAGVSYNEQFFGPGTRLTVL.